The next 30 T cell receptor beta chains were all read from a single sample in a study of T cell responses to AZD1222 COVID-19 vaccine. Generated by immunoSEQ multiplex PCR, the TCRdb table keeps only in-frame clones and is missing some. The data contain roughly 140,000 clones, about 91% of them seen just once; the ten biggest clones take up less than 15%. The source material was peripheral blood, sampled on day 0 of AZD1222 vaccination. The source is an adult in good health.

V is TRBV28 and J is TRBJ1-2; no clear D gene. This CDR3 comprises 13 residues. Germline V gene sequence: CDR1 MDHEN, CDR2 SYDVKM. The ends were cut back, 1 base at V and 6 bases at J, with 9 bases in the middle. CDR3 loop: CASSLSTGDGYTF. The CDR3, as DNA: TGTGCCAGCAGTTTATCGACGGGCGATGGCTACACCTTC.

The J gene is TRBJ1-4, the V gene TRBV18; TRBD1 agrees at 7 bases. Germline V lookup: CDR1 KGHSH, CDR2 LQKENI. Trimming at V came to 1 base and at J to 6 bases, leaving 11 bases not matched to a gene. CDR3 length: 17 amino acids. The CDR3 DNA reads as TGTGCCAGCTCACCACGATGGGGGGGACAGCCTGATGAAAAACTGTTTTTT. Translated: CASSPRWGGQPDEKLFF.

This clone was recorded only once. The V call is TRBV7-2, the J call TRBJ2-7; D may correspond to TRBD1 or TRBD2 (5 bases each). The V end lost 5 bases, the J end lost 2 bases, and 13 bases lay between the germline ends. The V gene's germline CDR1 is SGHTA and CDR2 FQGNSA. The CDR3 has 14 residues. The CDR3 region has the DNA TGTGCCAGCAGCCCCATGAGGGGCCCCTACGAGCAGTACTTC. Amino acid sequence: CASSPMRGPYEQYF. Filled out from reference TRBV7-2 and TRBJ2-7, the complete variable domain reads GAGVSQSPSNKVTEKGKDVELRCDPISGHTALYWYRQSLGQGLEFLIYFQGNSAPDKSGLPSDRFSAERTGGSVSTLTIQRTQQEDSAVYLCASSPMRGPYEQYFGPGTRLTVT.

V gene TRBV18 combines with J gene TRBJ1-4; possible D gene TRBD1, 5 bases. In germline, CDR1 is KGHSH, CDR2 LQKENI. V lost 1 base, J lost 6 bases, and 9 bases lay in between. This CDR3 has 14 residues. CDR3 amino acids: CASSPRQGDEKLFF. CDR3 nucleotides: TGTGCCAGCTCACCACGGCAGGGCGATGAAAAACTGTTTTTT.

This chain joins TRBV10-1 and TRBJ1-5; 7 nucleotides line up with TRBD1. V was pared by 5 bases and J by 0 bases, with 10 bases of the junction left unmatched. Germline CDR1 reads WNHNN; CDR2 reads SYGVQD (reference sequence). The CDR3 loop spans 17 amino acids. The DNA of the CDR3 is TGCGCCAGCAGTCATCCGGGACAGAATTATAGCAATCAGCCCCAGCATTTT. This sequence encodes CASSHPGQNYSNQPQHF.

The V call is TRBV5-1, the J call TRBJ2-3, with TRBD2 matching 9 bases. V was clipped by 4 bases and J by 2 bases; unmatched bases: 5. The germline gives CDR1 SGHRS, CDR2 YFSETQ. The CDR3 covers 15 residues. The CDR3 coding sequence is TGCGCCAGCAGCCCCTTAGCGGGGGCCACAGATACGCAGTATTTT. Amino acid sequence: CASSPLAGATDTQYF. The full variable domain, rest sourced from reference TRBV5-1 and TRBJ2-3, is KAGVTQTPRYLIKTRGQQVTLSCSPISGHRSVSWYQQTPGQGLQFLFEYFSETQRNKGNFPGRFSGRQFSNSRSEMNVSTLELGDSALYLCASSPLAGATDTQYFGPGTRLTVL.

The CDR3 region is CASSRTRDGGYTF. Written as DNA, the CDR3 is TGTGCCAGCAGCAGGACCAGGGACGGTGGCTACACCTTC. V usage is TRBV5-5 and J usage is TRBJ1-2, with D possibly being TRBD1 (5 bases). CDR1 and CDR2 (germline): SGHKS, YYEKEE (reference sequence). The CDR3 runs to 13 residues. The V end lost 4 bases, the J end lost 7 bases, and 14 bases lay between the germline ends.

The chain carries TRBV2 and TRBJ1-5, with 8 bases fitting TRBD1. The CDR3 has 15 residues. The ends lost 6 bases at V and 2 bases at J; junction bases unmatched: 6. Germline V lookup: CDR1 SNHLY, CDR2 FYNNEI. This chain's CDR3 is CASRPGGVGNQPQHF. In nucleotides, the CDR3 is TGTGCCAGCAGACCAGGGGGCGTGGGCAATCAGCCCCAGCATTTT.

The chain carries TRBV6-5 and TRBJ1-3; 9 nucleotides agree with TRBD1. This CDR3 has 15 residues. Looked up from germline, CDR1 is MNHEY and CDR2 is SVGAGI. With 5 bases clipped from V and 4 bases from J, the junction kept 6 bases outside the gene matches. This CDR3 is CASSNRGQGGNTIYF. The CDR3 coding sequence is TGTGCCAGCAGTAATAGGGGACAGGGAGGAAACACCATATATTTT.

The chain employs TRBV7-9 and TRBJ2-1, with unresolved D. The length of the CDR3 is 14 residues. Germline CDR1 and CDR2: SEHNR and FQNEAQ (reference sequence). V gave up 5 bases and J gave up 3 bases, with 11 bases separating them. Here the CDR3 DNA reads TGTGCCAGCAGCCGCGGAACAAACTACAATGAGCAGTTCTTC. As protein: CASSRGTNYNEQFF.

CDR3 DNA: TGTGCCAGCAGCTTAAGCTTGGCGGGGGCGCTCACAGATACGCAGTATTTT. Residues: CASSLSLAGALTDTQYF. The chain links TRBV7-2 to TRBJ2-3; TRBD2 is a possible D gene (7 bases). The CDR3 length is 17 residues. V was pared by 2 bases and J by 2 bases, with 17 bases between. Germline assignment: CDR1 SGHTA and CDR2 FQGNSA.

This rearrangement joins TRBV9 to TRBJ2-1; 13 bases line up with TRBD2. This CDR3 region has 15 residues. Germline V gene lookup returns CDR1 SGDLS and CDR2 YYNGEE. With 5 bases clipped from V and 8 bases from J, the junction kept 7 bases outside the gene matches. CDR3 loop: CASSDTSGGAHEQFF. The CDR3 nucleotides read TGTGCCAGCAGTGATACTAGCGGGGGGGCCCATGAGCAGTTCTTC.

The chain joins TRBV5-4 to TRBJ2-2, with a possible D match to TRBD2 (6 bases). Trimming pared 3 bases from V and 6 bases from J, leaving 18 bases between. CDR1 is SGHNT and CDR2 is YYREEE in the germline V gene (reference sequence). This CDR3 has 16 residues. DNA for the CDR3: TGTGCCAGCAGCTGGGGGACTCCGCGACGCGCCGGGGAGCTGTTTTTT. This codes for CASSWGTPRRAGELFF.

In this sample, this clone turned up once. The DNA for the CDR3 is TGTGCTCAAAGCTCCAAGAGGGAAAGCAGGATAGATCAGCCCCAGCATTTT. Residues: CAQSSKRESRIDQPQHF. The rearrangement uses TRBV24-1 and TRBJ1-5; no clear D. CDR1 is KGHDR and CDR2 is SFDVKD in the germline V gene. This CDR3 contains 17 residues.

The chain combines TRBV18 with TRBJ1-5; D not resolved. The germline V and J ends were trimmed by 5 bases and 7 bases, with 12 bases remaining between them. This CDR3 region has 13 residues. Per the germline V gene, CDR1 is KGHSH and CDR2 is LQKENI. The CDR3 DNA sequence: TGTGCCAGCTCAGAAGGGAGTCGGCAGCCCCAGCATTTT. It translates to CASSEGSRQPQHF.

This chain links TRBV7-6 with TRBJ1-3; D gene uncertain. Germline-derived CDR1 and CDR2 are SGHVS and FNYEAQ. The CDR3 runs 15 residues. Trimming removed 5 bases at V and 0 bases at J, with 11 bases between. CDR3 nucleotide sequence: TGTGCCAGCAGCGTAGAAGAGAGCTCTGGAAACACCATATATTTT. The encoded protein is CASSVEESSGNTIYF. Supplemented by reference TRBV7-6 and TRBJ1-3, the full variable domain reads GAGVSQSPRYKVTKRGQDVALRCDPISGHVSLYWYRQALGQGPEFLTYFNYEAQQDKSGLPNDRFSAERPEGSISTLTIQRTEQRDSAMYRCASSVEESSGNTIYFGEGSWLTVV.

The CDR3 reads CASSQGAGGYNEQFF. DNA for the CDR3: TGTGCCAGCAGCCAAGGGGCAGGGGGCTACAATGAGCAGTTCTTC. V and J are TRBV6-2 or TRBV6-3 and TRBJ2-1; 7 bases line up with TRBD1. V was clipped by 6 bases and J by 3 bases; unmatched bases: 8. Germline-derived CDR1 and CDR2 are MNHEY and SVGEGT. The CDR3 has 15 residues.

This chain links TRBV24-1 with TRBJ1-2; 7 nucleotides align to TRBD1. The CDR3 totals 14 residues. CDR1 and CDR2 (germline): KGHDR, SFDVKD. The V segment lost 4 bases and the J segment 3 bases; nucleotides outside the gene matches: 4. The CDR3 region has the DNA TGTGCCACCAGTGAGGACAGGCTTCACTATGGCTACACCTTC. As protein: CATSEDRLHYGYTF.

The chain employs TRBV30 and TRBJ1-4, with D possibly TRBD1 on 6 matching bases. Trimming took 1 base from V and 8 from J, leaving 11 bases between them. CDR3 length equals 13 residues. In germline, CDR1 is GTSNPN, CDR2 SVGIG (reference sequence). CDR3 in amino acids: CAWSGTEKEKLFF. CDR3 bases: TGTGCCTGGAGTGGGACAGAAAAGGAAAAACTGTTTTTT.

V usage is TRBV7-9 and J usage is TRBJ1-6, with 7 nucleotides matching TRBD1. The CDR3 spans 14 residues. Trimming at V came to 5 bases and at J to 9 bases, leaving 7 bases not matched to a gene. Germline CDR1 is SEHNR and CDR2 is FQNEAQ (reference sequence). The CDR3 DNA reads TGTGCCAGCAGCCCGGACAGGTCGGGTTCACCCCTCCACTTT. It translates to CASSPDRSGSPLHF.

A word on this clone: This may arise from a read error, as a much more abundant clone is one base away. The same CDR3 also results from other DNA sequences found in this sample. This sequence joins TRBV11-1 and TRBJ1-1; D not resolved. This CDR3 is built from 13 residues. Between the trimmed V and J ends, which lost 1 base and 1 base, there was a span of 4 bases. Per the germline V gene, CDR1 is SGHAT and CDR2 is FQDESV (reference sequence). CDR3 sequence (DNA): TGTGCCAGCAGCTTAGGGAGGAACACTGAAGCTTTCTTT. Amino acid sequence: CASSLGRNTEAFF. The full variable domain, its missing parts supplied by reference TRBV11-1 and TRBJ1-1, is EAEVAQSPRYKITEKSQAVAFWCDPISGHATLYWYRQILGQGPELLVQFQDESVVDDSQLPKDRFSAERLKGVDSTLKIQPAELGDSAMYLCASSLGRNTEAFFGQGTRLTVV.

This chain links TRBV28 with TRBJ1-4, with D uncertain. The V and J ends lost 5 bases and 8 bases respectively, with 18 bases between them. Germline V CDR1 and CDR2: MDHEN, SYDVKM. This CDR3 contains 15 residues. The CDR3 bases are TGTGCCAGCAGTCCCTCGTCGACGGGGAGAGAAAAACTGTTTTTT. It codes for CASSPSSTGREKLFF.

The chain is built from TRBV4-3 and TRBJ2-1; D remains unclear. The CDR3 covers 15 residues. Germline lookup yields CDR1 LGHNA and CDR2 YSLEER. The V gene lost 1 base and the J gene lost 3 bases, with 10 bases spanning the gap. CDR3 DNA: TGCGCCAGCAGCCAAGCACCTAGTTGCTACAATGAGCAGTTCTTC. The encoded protein is CASSQAPSCYNEQFF.

The CDR3 nucleotides read TGTGCCAGTAGTATATTTGGGGGCCCAACAACCGGATACACCTTC. It encodes CASSIFGGPTTGYTF. The chain is built from TRBV19 and TRBJ1-2, with TRBD1 as a possible D gene (6 bases). Germline CDR1 is LNHDA and CDR2 is SQIVND (reference sequence). The CDR3 is made up of 15 amino acids. The ends were cut back, 2 bases at V and 11 bases at J, with 21 bases in the middle.

The rearrangement links TRBV5-1 to TRBJ1-1; D uncertain. Germline V gene data show CDR1 as SGHRS and CDR2 as YFSETQ. Trimming removed 4 bases from V and 5 bases from J, with 18 bases in between. The CDR3 extends over 15 amino acids. For the CDR3, the DNA is TGCGCCAGCAGCCCGCAGGCGGCAGCGGGGACTGAAGCTTTCTTT. It yields the protein CASSPQAAAGTEAFF.

This clone came up once. The chain recombines TRBV18 with TRBJ2-7; D call uncertain. Germline CDR1 reads KGHSH; CDR2 reads LQKENI. Between the trimmed V and J ends, which lost 2 bases and 6 bases, there was a span of 11 bases. The CDR3 covers 13 residues. The CDR3 region is CASSPDWIGEQYF. The CDR3, as DNA: TGTGCCAGCTCACCAGATTGGATAGGCGAGCAGTACTTC. Supplemented by reference TRBV18 and TRBJ2-7, the full variable domain reads NAGVMQNPRHLVRRRGQEARLRCSPMKGHSHVYWYRQLPEEGLKFMVYLQKENIIDESGMPKERFSAEFPKEGPSILRIQQVVRGDSAAYFCASSPDWIGEQYFGPGTRLTVT.

This chain links TRBV6-6 with TRBJ1-5; D gene ambiguous. This CDR3 comprises 12 residues. CDR1 is MNHNY, CDR2 SVGAGI, per germline (reference sequence). The ends were cut back, 2 bases at V and 8 bases at J, with 7 bases in the middle. CDR3 sequence reads: CASSYPGEPQHF. Here the CDR3 DNA reads TGTGCCAGCAGTTACCCTGGGGAGCCCCAGCATTTT.

This clone was counted a few times. The V gene is TRBV2, the J gene TRBJ1-1; 8 bases line up with TRBD1. J was trimmed by 3 bases and V by 6 bases; bases with no gene match: 6. Germline CDR1 and CDR2: SNHLY and FYNNEI. This CDR3 is 14 amino acids long. CDR3 in amino acids: CASSRTGGDTEAFF. The CDR3 coding sequence is TGTGCCAGCAGCCGAACAGGGGGAGACACTGAAGCTTTCTTT. Drawing the rest from reference TRBV2 and TRBJ1-1, the complete variable domain is EPEVTQTPSHQVTQMGQEVILRCVPISNHLYFYWYRQILGQKVEFLVSFYNNEISEKSEIFDDQFSVERPDGSNFTLKIRSTKLEDSAMYFCASSRTGGDTEAFFGQGTRLTVV.

The chain carries TRBV28 and TRBJ1-1; unclear D gene. V lost 1 base and J 0 bases, leaving 6 bases between the germline ends. This CDR3 region has 14 residues. Germline values: CDR1 MDHEN, CDR2 SYDVKM. The DNA for the CDR3 is TGTGCCAGCAGTTTATTCTCGATGAACACTGAAGCTTTCTTT. It yields the protein CASSLFSMNTEAFF.

In its sample, this clone was seen many times. J is TRBJ1-2 and V is TRBV10-3; D is perhaps TRBD1 (5 bases). Trimming stripped 6 bases from V and 4 bases from J, with 12 bases between. Germline V gene lookup returns CDR1 ENHRY and CDR2 SYGVKD. The CDR3 covers 13 residues. The CDR3 reads CAISQGTFYGYTF. In DNA, the CDR3 is TGTGCCATCAGCCAGGGCACCTTCTATGGCTACACCTTC.